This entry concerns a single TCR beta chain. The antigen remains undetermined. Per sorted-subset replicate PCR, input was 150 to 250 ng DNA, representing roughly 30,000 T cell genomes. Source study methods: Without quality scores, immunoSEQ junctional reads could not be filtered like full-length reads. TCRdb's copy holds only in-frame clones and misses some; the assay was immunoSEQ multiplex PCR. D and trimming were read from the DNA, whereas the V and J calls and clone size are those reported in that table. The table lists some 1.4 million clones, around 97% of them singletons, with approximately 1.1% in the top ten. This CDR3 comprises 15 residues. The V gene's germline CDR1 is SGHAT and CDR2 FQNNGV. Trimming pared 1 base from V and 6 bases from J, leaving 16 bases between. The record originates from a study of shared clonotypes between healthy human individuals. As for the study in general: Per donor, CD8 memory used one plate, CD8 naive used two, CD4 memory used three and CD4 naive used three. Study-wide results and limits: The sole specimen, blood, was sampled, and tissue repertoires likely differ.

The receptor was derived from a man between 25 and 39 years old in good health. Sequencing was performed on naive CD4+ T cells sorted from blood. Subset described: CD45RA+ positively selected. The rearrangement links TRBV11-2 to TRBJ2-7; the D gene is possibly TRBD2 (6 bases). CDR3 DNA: TGTGCCAGCAGCTTAGGTGGAGGGATTTTATTCGAGCAGTACTTC. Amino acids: CASSLGGGILFEQYF.